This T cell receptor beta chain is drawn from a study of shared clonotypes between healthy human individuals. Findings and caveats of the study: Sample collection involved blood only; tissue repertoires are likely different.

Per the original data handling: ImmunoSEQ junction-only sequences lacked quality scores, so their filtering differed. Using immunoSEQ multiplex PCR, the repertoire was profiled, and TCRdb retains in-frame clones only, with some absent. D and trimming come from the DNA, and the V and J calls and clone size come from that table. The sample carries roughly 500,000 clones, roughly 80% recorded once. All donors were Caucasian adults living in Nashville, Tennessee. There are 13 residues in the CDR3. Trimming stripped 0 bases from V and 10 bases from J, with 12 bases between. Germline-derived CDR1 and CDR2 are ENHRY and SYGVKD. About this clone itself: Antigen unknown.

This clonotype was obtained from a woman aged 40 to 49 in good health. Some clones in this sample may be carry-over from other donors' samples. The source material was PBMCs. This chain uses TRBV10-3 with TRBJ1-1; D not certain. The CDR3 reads CAISESSLIGAFF. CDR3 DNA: TGTGCCATCAGTGAGTCCTCCCTGATTGGAGCTTTCTTT.